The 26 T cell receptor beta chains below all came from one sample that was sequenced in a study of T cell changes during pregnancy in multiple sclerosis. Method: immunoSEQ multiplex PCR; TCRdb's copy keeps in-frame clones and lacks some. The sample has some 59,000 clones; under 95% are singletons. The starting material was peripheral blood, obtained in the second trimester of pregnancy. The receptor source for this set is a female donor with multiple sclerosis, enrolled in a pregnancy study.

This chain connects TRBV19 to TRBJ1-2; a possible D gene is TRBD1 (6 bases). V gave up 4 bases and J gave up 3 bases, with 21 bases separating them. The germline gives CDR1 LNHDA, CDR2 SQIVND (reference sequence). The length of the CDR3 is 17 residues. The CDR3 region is CASSSGGDGGKDYGYTF. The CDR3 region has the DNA TGTGCCAGTAGTAGTGGGGGCGACGGGGGGAAGGACTATGGCTACACCTTC.

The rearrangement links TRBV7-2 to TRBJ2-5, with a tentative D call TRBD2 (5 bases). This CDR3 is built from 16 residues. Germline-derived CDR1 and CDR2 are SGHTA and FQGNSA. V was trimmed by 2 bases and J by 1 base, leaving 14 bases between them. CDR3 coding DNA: TGTGCCAGCAGCTTATTCGGGCCCGGGATCCAAGAGACCCAGTACTTC. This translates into CASSLFGPGIQETQYF. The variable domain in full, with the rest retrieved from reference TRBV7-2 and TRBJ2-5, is GAGVSQSPSNKVTEKGKDVELRCDPISGHTALYWYRQSLGQGLEFLIYFQGNSAPDKSGLPSDRFSAERTGGSVSTLTIQRTQQEDSAVYLCASSLFGPGIQETQYFGPGTRLLVL.

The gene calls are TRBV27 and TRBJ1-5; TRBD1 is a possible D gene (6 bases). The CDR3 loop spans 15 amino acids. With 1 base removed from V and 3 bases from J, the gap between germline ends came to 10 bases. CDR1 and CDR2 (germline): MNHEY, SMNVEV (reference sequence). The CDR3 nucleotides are TGTGCCAGCAGTTTATGGGCAGGGGACAATCAGCCCCAGCATTTT. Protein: CASSLWAGDNQPQHF.

The CDR3 DNA sequence: TGCAGTGCTAGAGATTCAGGGGTCGTTACCTTC. Translated: CSARDSGVVTF. The rearrangement links TRBV20-1 to TRBJ1-2; D is perhaps TRBD1 (6 bases). V was pared by 0 bases and J by 14 bases, with 13 bases between. The CDR3 runs to 11 residues. Per the germline V gene, CDR1 is DFQATT and CDR2 is SNEGSKA (reference sequence).

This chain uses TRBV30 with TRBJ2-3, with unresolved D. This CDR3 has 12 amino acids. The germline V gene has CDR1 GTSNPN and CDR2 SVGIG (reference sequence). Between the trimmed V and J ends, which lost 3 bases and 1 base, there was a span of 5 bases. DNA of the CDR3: TGTGCCTGGAGAGAGGGCACAGATACGCAGTATTTT. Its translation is CAWREGTDTQYF.

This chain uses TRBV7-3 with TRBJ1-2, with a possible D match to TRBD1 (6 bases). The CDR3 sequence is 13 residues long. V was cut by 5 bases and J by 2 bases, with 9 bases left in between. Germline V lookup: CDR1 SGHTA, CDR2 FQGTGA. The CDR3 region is CASSTGTNYGYTF. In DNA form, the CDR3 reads TGTGCCAGCAGCACAGGGACGAACTATGGCTACACCTTC. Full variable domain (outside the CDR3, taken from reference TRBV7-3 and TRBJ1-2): GAGVSQTPSNKVTEKGKYVELRCDPISGHTALYWYRQSLGQGPEFLIYFQGTGAADDSGLPNDRFFAVRPEGSVSTLKIQRTERGDSAVYLCASSTGTNYGYTFGSGTRLTVV.

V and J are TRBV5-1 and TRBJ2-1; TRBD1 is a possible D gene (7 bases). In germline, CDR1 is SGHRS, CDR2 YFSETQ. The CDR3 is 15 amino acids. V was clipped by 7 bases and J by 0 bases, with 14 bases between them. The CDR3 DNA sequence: TGCGCCAGCGGGATCCAGGGGGGCTCCTACAATGAGCAGTTCTTC. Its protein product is CASGIQGGSYNEQFF.

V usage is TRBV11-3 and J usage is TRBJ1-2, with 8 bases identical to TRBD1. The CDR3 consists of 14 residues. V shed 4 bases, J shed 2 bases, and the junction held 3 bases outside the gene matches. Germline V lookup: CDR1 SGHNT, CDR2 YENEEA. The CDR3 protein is CASSSRTGNYGYTF. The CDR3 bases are TGTGCCAGCAGCTCCCGGACAGGGAACTATGGCTACACCTTC.

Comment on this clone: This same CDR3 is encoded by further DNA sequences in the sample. CDR3 loop: CASSFGLAGNNEQFF. The CDR3 bases are TGTGCCAGCAGCTTTGGACTAGCGGGGAACAATGAGCAGTTCTTC. The chain carries TRBV7-3 and TRBJ2-1; the match to TRBD2 covers 12 bases. V trimming: 3 bases; J trimming: 5 bases; junction bases outside the gene matches: 2. Germline loops: CDR1 SGHTA, CDR2 FQGTGA. The CDR3 sequence is 15 residues long.

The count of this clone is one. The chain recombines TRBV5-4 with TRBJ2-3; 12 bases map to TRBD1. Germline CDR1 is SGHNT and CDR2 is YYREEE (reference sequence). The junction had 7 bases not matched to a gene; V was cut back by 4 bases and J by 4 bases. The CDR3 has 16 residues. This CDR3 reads CASSLPGTGGADTQYF. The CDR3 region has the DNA TGTGCCAGCAGCCTCCCCGGGACAGGGGGCGCAGATACGCAGTATTTT. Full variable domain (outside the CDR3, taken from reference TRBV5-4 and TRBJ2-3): ETGVTQSPTHLIKTRGQQVTLRCSSQSGHNTVSWYQQALGQGPQFIFQYYREEENGRGNFPPRFSGLQFPNYSSELNVNALELDDSALYLCASSLPGTGGADTQYFGPGTRLTVL.

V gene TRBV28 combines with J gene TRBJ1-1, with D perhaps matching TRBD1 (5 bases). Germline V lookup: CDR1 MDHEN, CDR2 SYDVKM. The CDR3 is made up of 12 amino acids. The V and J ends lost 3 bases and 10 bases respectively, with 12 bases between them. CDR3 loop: CASSFQGRSAFF. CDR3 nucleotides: TGTGCCAGCAGTTTCCAGGGAAGGTCAGCTTTCTTT.

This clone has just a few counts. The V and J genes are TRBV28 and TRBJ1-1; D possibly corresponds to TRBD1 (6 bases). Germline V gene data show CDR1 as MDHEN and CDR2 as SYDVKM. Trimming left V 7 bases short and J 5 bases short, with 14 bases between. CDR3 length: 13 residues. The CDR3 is CASTRRGATEAFF. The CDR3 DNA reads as TGTGCCAGCACCCGGCGGGGGGCGACTGAAGCTTTCTTT. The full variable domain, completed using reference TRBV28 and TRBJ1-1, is DVKVTQSSRYLVKRTGEKVFLECVQDMDHENMFWYRQDPGLGLRLIYFSYDVKMKEKGDIPEGYSVSREKKERFSLILESASTNQTSMYLCASTRRGATEAFFGQGTRLTVV.

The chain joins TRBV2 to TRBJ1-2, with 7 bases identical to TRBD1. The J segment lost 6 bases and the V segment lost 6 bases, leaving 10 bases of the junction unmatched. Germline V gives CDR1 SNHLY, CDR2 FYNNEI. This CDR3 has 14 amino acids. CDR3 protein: CASSQTGRGHGYTF. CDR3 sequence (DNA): TGTGCCAGCAGCCAGACAGGGAGAGGCCATGGCTACACCTTC.

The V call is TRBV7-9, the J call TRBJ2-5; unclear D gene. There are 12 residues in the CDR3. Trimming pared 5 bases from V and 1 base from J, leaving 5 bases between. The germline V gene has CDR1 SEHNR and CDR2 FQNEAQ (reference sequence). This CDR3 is CASSELQETQYF. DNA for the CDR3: TGTGCCAGCAGCGAACTCCAAGAGACCCAGTACTTC.

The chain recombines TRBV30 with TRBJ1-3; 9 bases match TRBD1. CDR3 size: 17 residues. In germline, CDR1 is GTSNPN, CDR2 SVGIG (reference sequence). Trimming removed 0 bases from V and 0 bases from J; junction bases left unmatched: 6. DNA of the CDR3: TGTGCCTGGAGTGTAAGGGACAGGGAGGGCTCTGGAAACACCATATATTTT. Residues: CAWSVRDREGSGNTIYF. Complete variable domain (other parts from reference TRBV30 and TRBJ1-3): SQTIHQWPATLVQPVGSPLSLECTVEGTSNPNLYWYRQAAGRGLQLLFYSVGIGQISSEVPQNLSASRPQDRQFILSSKKLLLSDSGFYLCAWSVRDREGSGNTIYFGEGSWLTVV.

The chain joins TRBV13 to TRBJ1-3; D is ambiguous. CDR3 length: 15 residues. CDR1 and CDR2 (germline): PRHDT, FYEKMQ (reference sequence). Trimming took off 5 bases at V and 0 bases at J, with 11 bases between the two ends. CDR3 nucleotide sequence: TGTGCCAGCAGCCCGAGTTGGAGCTCTGGAAACACCATATATTTT. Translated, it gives CASSPSWSSGNTIYF. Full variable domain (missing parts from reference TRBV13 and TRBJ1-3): AAGVIQSPRHLIKEKRETATLKCYPIPRHDTVYWYQQGPGQDPQFLISFYEKMQSDKGSIPDRFSAQQFSDYHSELNMSSLELGDSALYFCASSPSWSSGNTIYFGEGSWLTVV.

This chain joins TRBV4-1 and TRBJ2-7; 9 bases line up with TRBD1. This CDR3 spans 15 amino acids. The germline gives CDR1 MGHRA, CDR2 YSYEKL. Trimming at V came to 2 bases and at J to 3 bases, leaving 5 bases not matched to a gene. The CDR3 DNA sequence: TGCGCCAGCAGCCAATATCGGGACAGGGACTACGAGCAGTACTTC. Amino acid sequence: CASSQYRDRDYEQYF.

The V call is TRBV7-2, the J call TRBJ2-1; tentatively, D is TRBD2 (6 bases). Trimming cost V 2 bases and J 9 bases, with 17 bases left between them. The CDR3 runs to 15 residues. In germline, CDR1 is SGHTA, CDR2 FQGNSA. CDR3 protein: CASSLNYRGIGEQFF. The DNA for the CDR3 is TGTGCCAGCAGCTTAAATTACCGGGGGATCGGTGAGCAGTTCTTC.

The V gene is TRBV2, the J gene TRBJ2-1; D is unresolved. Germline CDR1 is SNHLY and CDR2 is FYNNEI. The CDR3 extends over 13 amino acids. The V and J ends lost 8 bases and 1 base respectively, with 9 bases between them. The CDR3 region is CASDLESYNEQFF. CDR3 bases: TGTGCCAGCGATCTGGAGTCCTACAATGAGCAGTTCTTC. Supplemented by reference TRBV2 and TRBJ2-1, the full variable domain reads EPEVTQTPSHQVTQMGQEVILRCVPISNHLYFYWYRQILGQKVEFLVSFYNNEISEKSEIFDDQFSVERPDGSNFTLKIRSTKLEDSAMYFCASDLESYNEQFFGPGTRLTVL.

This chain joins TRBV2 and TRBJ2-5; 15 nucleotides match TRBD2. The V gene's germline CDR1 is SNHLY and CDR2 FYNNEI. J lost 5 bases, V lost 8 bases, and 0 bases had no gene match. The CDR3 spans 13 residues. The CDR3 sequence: CASGLAGGETQYF. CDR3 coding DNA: TGTGCCAGCGGACTAGCGGGGGGGGAGACCCAGTACTTC.

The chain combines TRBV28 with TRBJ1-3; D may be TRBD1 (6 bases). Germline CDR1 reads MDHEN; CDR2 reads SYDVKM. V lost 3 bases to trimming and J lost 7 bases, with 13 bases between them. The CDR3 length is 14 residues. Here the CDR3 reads CASSFRRQGNTIYF. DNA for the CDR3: TGTGCCAGCAGTTTTCGGCGGCAGGGGAACACCATATATTTT.

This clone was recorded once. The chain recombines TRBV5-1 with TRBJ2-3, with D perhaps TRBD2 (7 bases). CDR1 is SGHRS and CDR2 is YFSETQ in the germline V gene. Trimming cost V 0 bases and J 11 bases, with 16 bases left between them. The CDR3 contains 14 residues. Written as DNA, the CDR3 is TGCGCCAGCAGCTTGGCTGGCGGCGGGGGCCGGCAGTATTTT. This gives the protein CASSLAGGGGRQYF.

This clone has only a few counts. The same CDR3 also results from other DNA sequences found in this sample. This CDR3 is CAWSVSGRNTIYF. The CDR3 DNA follows: TGTGCCTGGAGTGTGTCAGGGCGAAACACCATATATTTT. V and J are TRBV30 and TRBJ1-3; the D gene is possibly TRBD1 (5 bases). The CDR3 contains 13 residues. Looked up from germline, CDR1 is GTSNPN and CDR2 is SVGIG (reference sequence). With 0 bases removed from V and 5 bases from J, the gap between germline ends came to 8 bases.

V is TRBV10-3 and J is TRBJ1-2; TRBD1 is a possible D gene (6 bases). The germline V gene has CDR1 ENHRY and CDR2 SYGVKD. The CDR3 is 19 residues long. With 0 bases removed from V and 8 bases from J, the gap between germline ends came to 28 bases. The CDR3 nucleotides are TGTGCCATCAGTGAGTCGGTGACAGGAATCTACCAGGGGCTACGGGGCTACACCTTC. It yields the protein CAISESVTGIYQGLRGYTF.

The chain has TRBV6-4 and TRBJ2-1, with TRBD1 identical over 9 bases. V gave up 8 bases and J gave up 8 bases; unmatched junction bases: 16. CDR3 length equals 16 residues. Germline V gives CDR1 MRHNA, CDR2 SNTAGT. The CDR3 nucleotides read TGTGCCAGCGGTGGAACCGGGGACAGGGTATTTGATGAGCAGTTCTTC. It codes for CASGGTGDRVFDEQFF.

The CDR3 loop reads CAWRDYQRGATDTQYF. The CDR3 DNA reads TGTGCCTGGAGGGACTATCAGCGGGGGGCGACAGATACGCAGTATTTT. The rearrangement links TRBV30 to TRBJ2-3, with TRBD2 matching 9 bases. The length of the CDR3 is 16 residues. The junction had 10 bases not matched to a gene; V was cut back by 3 bases and J by 3 bases. Germline V gene lookup returns CDR1 GTSNPN and CDR2 SVGIG (reference sequence).